Listed here are 21 T cell receptor beta chains from one sample, sequenced in a study of T cell responses to AZD1222 COVID-19 vaccine. Repertoires were generated with immunoSEQ multiplex PCR, while TCRdb's copy carries only in-frame clones and drops some. Of 200,000 to 250,000 clones in the sample, approximately 94% were seen once. The sequencing used peripheral blood, collected 28 days after the second dose of the MenACWY control vaccine. Every receptor here comes from an adult who received the MenACWY meningococcal vaccine as a control.

V and J are TRBV27 and TRBJ1-2; D remains unclear. V gave up 5 bases and J gave up 4 bases, with 11 bases separating them. The CDR3 extends over 13 amino acids. Germline assignment: CDR1 MNHEY and CDR2 SMNVEV (reference sequence). DNA for the CDR3: TGTGCCAGCAGTCCCGCTATGGGCTATGGCTACACCTTC. It translates to CASSPAMGYGYTF.

The V call is TRBV9, the J call TRBJ2-5; 12 bases are shared with TRBD2. This CDR3 has 16 residues. Per the germline V gene, CDR1 is SGDLS and CDR2 is YYNGEE. V lost 3 bases to trimming and J lost 3 bases; unmatched junction nucleotides: 6. CDR3 nucleotides: TGTGCCAGCAGCGCTCGACTAGCGGGAGTGAAAGAGACCCAGTACTTC. Amino acid sequence: CASSARLAGVKETQYF.

This clone has a single count. This chain connects TRBV28 to TRBJ1-2; D not certain. Germline V gene sequence: CDR1 MDHEN, CDR2 SYDVKM. V was cut by 5 bases and J by 6 bases, with 19 bases left in between. The CDR3 is made up of 15 amino acids. The CDR3 DNA is TGTGCCAGCAGTGAGTGGGCCACAGCAGTGGATGGCTACACCTTC. Amino acid sequence: CASSEWATAVDGYTF.

The chain is built from TRBV29-1 and TRBJ1-5; D not resolved. Germline-derived CDR1 and CDR2 are SQVTM and ANQGSEA. V was trimmed by 7 bases and J by 3 bases, leaving 13 bases between them. The CDR3 is 13 amino acids. The CDR3 loop reads CSAGEAYNQPQHF. The CDR3 DNA sequence: TGCAGCGCTGGTGAGGCTTACAATCAGCCCCAGCATTTT.

The rearrangement joins TRBV7-8 to TRBJ2-1; D is possibly TRBD1 (6 bases). Germline assignment: CDR1 SGHVS and CDR2 FQNEAQ. This CDR3 contains 16 residues. Trimming removed 3 bases from V and 0 bases from J, with 12 bases in between. In DNA form, the CDR3 reads TGTGCCAGCAGCTTGCCGGGACACCCCTCCTACAATGAGCAGTTCTTC. Amino acids: CASSLPGHPSYNEQFF.

The CDR3 bases are TGTGCCAGCTCGGTAGATTCACCCCTCCACTTT. It encodes CASSVDSPLHF. The chain combines TRBV6-5 with TRBJ1-6; D remains unclear. Trimming took off 8 bases at V and 8 bases at J, with 7 bases between the two ends. The CDR3 is made up of 11 amino acids. Germline V gives CDR1 MNHEY, CDR2 SVGAGI.

The rearrangement uses TRBV30 and TRBJ1-2; 8 nucleotides line up with TRBD1. The CDR3 totals 13 residues. V gave up 0 bases and J gave up 8 bases; unmatched junction bases: 5. In germline, CDR1 is GTSNPN, CDR2 SVGIG (reference sequence). CDR3 in amino acids: CAWSVGQGSGYTF. CDR3 nucleotides: TGTGCCTGGAGTGTCGGACAGGGAAGCGGCTACACCTTC.

The V and J genes are TRBV6-5 and TRBJ1-2; D unresolved. The CDR3 totals 13 residues. Germline values: CDR1 MNHEY, CDR2 SVGAGI. Trimming left V 4 bases short and J 14 bases short, with 20 bases between. In DNA form, the CDR3 reads TGTGCCAGCAGTTCCCCGACGGAGTATGAGGGTACCTTC. It codes for CASSSPTEYEGTF.

The chain has TRBV19 and TRBJ2-6, with D perhaps matching TRBD1 or TRBD2 (5 bases each). The germline CDR1 and CDR2 sequences are LNHDA and SQIVND (reference sequence). The germline V and J ends were trimmed by 5 bases and 0 bases, with 11 bases remaining between them. The CDR3 contains 16 residues. The CDR3 DNA reads as TGTGCCAGTAGTCCGGGGACCATCTCTGGGGCCAACGTCCTGACTTTC. Amino acids: CASSPGTISGANVLTF.

This chain links TRBV27 with TRBJ2-7; the match to TRBD1 covers 8 bases. Germline loops: CDR1 MNHEY, CDR2 SMNVEV (reference sequence). The length of the CDR3 is 15 residues. V lost 0 bases and J lost 4; bases outside the gene matches: 5. In nucleotides, the CDR3 is TGTGCCAGCAGTTTATCCGGACAGGGCCTTTACGAGCAGTACTTC. Translation gives CASSLSGQGLYEQYF.

The chain carries TRBV5-1 and TRBJ2-3; D is unresolved. CDR1 SGHRS and CDR2 YFSETQ come from the germline V gene. V lost 7 bases to trimming and J lost 5 bases, with 14 bases between them. The CDR3 spans 13 residues. The CDR3 here is CASSLGFGDTQYF. CDR3 coding DNA: TGCGCCAGCTCCCTGGGGTTTGGAGATACGCAGTATTTT. The variable domain in full, with the rest retrieved from reference TRBV5-1 and TRBJ2-3, is KAGVTQTPRYLIKTRGQQVTLSCSPISGHRSVSWYQQTPGQGLQFLFEYFSETQRNKGNFPGRFSGRQFSNSRSEMNVSTLELGDSALYLCASSLGFGDTQYFGPGTRLTVL.

The chain combines TRBV13 with TRBJ2-5, with a weak D call TRBD2 (6 bases). The CDR3 covers 17 residues. CDR1 PRHDT and CDR2 FYEKMQ come from the germline V gene (reference sequence). V lost 6 bases to trimming and J lost 7 bases, with 27 bases between them. The CDR3 is CASSYTYRDSLKGTQYF. The CDR3 nucleotides read TGTGCCAGCAGTTATACTTACCGGGACTCCCTTAAGGGGACCCAGTACTTC.

The chain carries TRBV7-2 and TRBJ2-1; D gene unclear. V gave up 1 base and J gave up 3 bases, with 10 bases separating them. This CDR3 comprises 15 residues. Germline V lookup: CDR1 SGHTA, CDR2 FQGNSA. The CDR3 bases are TGTGCCAGCAGCTTAGAGGGCAGAATCTACAATGAGCAGTTCTTC. Its translation is CASSLEGRIYNEQFF.

This chain connects TRBV14 to TRBJ2-7; D might be TRBD1 (5 bases). Trimming left V 0 bases short and J 9 bases short, with 12 bases between. Germline values: CDR1 SGHDN, CDR2 FVKESK. The CDR3 has 13 residues. CDR3 amino acids: CASSQDGPGWQYF. CDR3 nucleotides: TGTGCCAGCAGCCAAGATGGCCCAGGGTGGCAGTACTTC.

The chain combines TRBV4-2 with TRBJ1-4; D ambiguous. The CDR3 contains 15 residues. Trimming shortened V by 0 bases and J by 6 bases, and 11 bases separated the two germline ends. Germline-derived CDR1 and CDR2 are LGHNA and YNFKEQ. The CDR3 nucleotides read TGTGCCAGCAGCCAAGAGTTGCGAAGGGATGAAAAACTGTTTTTT. Translated: CASSQELRRDEKLFF.

The chain has TRBV30 and TRBJ2-7, with TRBD1 matching over 8 bases. Germline V lookup: CDR1 GTSNPN, CDR2 SVGIG (reference sequence). The CDR3 is 13 residues long. The ends lost 3 bases at V and 2 bases at J; junction bases unmatched: 3. The CDR3 is CAWRRGQAYEQYF. DNA for the CDR3: TGTGCCTGGAGACGGGGACAGGCCTACGAGCAGTACTTC. The full variable domain, completed using reference TRBV30 and TRBJ2-7, is SQTIHQWPATLVQPVGSPLSLECTVEGTSNPNLYWYRQAAGRGLQLLFYSVGIGQISSEVPQNLSASRPQDRQFILSSKKLLLSDSGFYLCAWRRGQAYEQYFGPGTRLTVT.

V gene TRBV28 combines with J gene TRBJ1-1; possible D gene TRBD1, 6 bases. Germline loops: CDR1 MDHEN, CDR2 SYDVKM. CDR3 size: 14 residues. V was shortened by 3 bases and J by 6 bases, with 14 bases between the two germline ends. The CDR3 region is CASSLPQGFAEAFF. CDR3 DNA: TGTGCCAGCAGTTTGCCTCAGGGGTTCGCTGAAGCTTTCTTT.

The gene calls are TRBV13 and TRBJ2-3, with TRBD2 matching over 8 bases. Germline CDR1 PRHDT, CDR2 FYEKMQ (reference sequence). The V segment lost 5 bases and the J segment 2 bases; nucleotides outside the gene matches: 12. The CDR3 is made up of 17 amino acids. CDR3 bases: TGTGCCAGCAGCCTAGCGGTGGCGGGGGGTTACACAGATACGCAGTATTTT. Protein product: CASSLAVAGGYTDTQYF.

DNA for the CDR3: TGCGCCAGCAGCCAAGAGTCGGGCGACTCCTACGAGCAGTACTTC. Protein sequence: CASSQESGDSYEQYF. The J gene is TRBJ2-7, the V gene TRBV4-3; D gene unclear. CDR1 is LGHNA and CDR2 is YSLEER in the germline V gene. With 0 bases removed from V and 0 bases from J, the gap between germline ends came to 9 bases. The CDR3 is 15 residues long.

The sample holds one count of this clone. The J gene is TRBJ2-3, the V gene TRBV2; TRBD1 matches at 7 bases. J gave up 2 bases and V 6 bases, and 5 bases lay outside the gene matches. CDR3 length equals 14 residues. CDR1 and CDR2 (germline): SNHLY, FYNNEI. The CDR3 nucleotides are TGTGCCAGCAGCGCTGACAGGGCCACAGATACGCAGTATTTT. Translating gives CASSADRATDTQYF.

The chain uses TRBV9 and TRBJ1-2; 10 bases match TRBD1. The J segment lost 6 bases and the V segment lost 3 bases, leaving 2 bases of the junction unmatched. The CDR3 has 13 residues. Germline V gene sequence: CDR1 SGDLS, CDR2 YYNGEE. The CDR3 nucleotides read TGTGCCAGCAGCGCCGGGACAGGGGATGGCTACACCTTC. It encodes CASSAGTGDGYTF. The whole variable domain, filled in from reference TRBV9 and TRBJ1-2, reads DSGVTQTPKHLITATGQRVTLRCSPRSGDLSVYWYQQSLDQGLQFLIQYYNGEERAKGNILERFSAQQFPDLHSELNLSSLELGDSALYFCASSAGTGDGYTFGSGTRLTVV.